This T cell receptor beta chain was retrieved from a study of a mutant IDH1 vaccine in newly diagnosed glioma. Study at large: Patients under treatment included roughly 62% males and 37.5% females and had a mean age of approximately 40 years. V12 came at week 35, V13 at week 47. Notes on the study in general: Pseudoprogression seemed unrelated to changes in top peripheral T cell clonotypes.

V was cut by 5 bases and J by 3 bases, with 14 bases left in between. The CDR3 is made up of 14 amino acids. Germline loops: CDR1 MNHNY, CDR2 SVGAGI (reference sequence). Time point meaning: week 47, end of study. A 20-mer mutant IDH1 peptide at 300 ug was injected subcutaneously with topical imiquimod. Patients carried new grade 3 or 4 IDH1-mutant astrocytomas lacking nuclear ATRX. Concerning this clone: The antigen is undetermined.

The repertoire was sequenced with immunoSEQ multiplex PCR; TCRdb's copy has only in-frame clones and lacks some. Altogether tens of thousands of clones are present, around 86% being singletons, with the ten largest covering 3.8%. The origin of this receptor is a man younger than 45 with glioma. The V call is TRBV6-6, the J call TRBJ2-7, with D possibly being TRBD1 or TRBD2 (5 bases each). Sequencing used PBMCs, obtained from a glioma patient whose treatment included an IDH1 peptide vaccine. Here the CDR3 reads CASSPVGDGYEQYF. As DNA, the CDR3 is TGTGCCAGCAGTCCAGTCGGGGACGGCTACGAGCAGTACTTC.